Below are 25 T cell receptor beta chains sequenced from a single sample in a study of cytomegalovirus exposure and HLA in healthy donors. It was with 60 Vbeta and 13 Jbeta primers that the PCR ran. Assay used: immunoSEQ multiplex PCR; TCRdb lists only in-frame clones, some missing. The sample consists of 130,000 to 150,000 clones, 78% of them appearing once. Sequencing was done on a sample of PBMCs. These receptors were collected from a female donor in good health and CMV-seronegative.

For the CDR3, the DNA is TGTGCCAGCAGCTTAATACTTAACAATCAGCCCCAGCATTTT. Its translation is CASSLILNNQPQHF. The chain is built from TRBV7-3 and TRBJ1-5; D is undetermined. CDR1 is SGHTA and CDR2 is FQGTGA in the germline V gene. The CDR3 has 14 amino acids. Trimming left V 1 base short and J 3 bases short, with 7 bases between.

The J gene is TRBJ1-2, the V gene TRBV30; possible D gene TRBD1, 6 bases. V was shortened by 3 bases and J by 4 bases, with 9 bases between the two germline ends. The CDR3 is 12 residues long. Germline V CDR1 and CDR2: GTSNPN, SVGIG (reference sequence). For the CDR3, the DNA is TGTGCCTGGAGGGACAGTAGCTATGGCTACACCTTC. It codes for CAWRDSSYGYTF.

The chain uses TRBV30 and TRBJ1-2, with TRBD1 matching 8 bases. The germline V gene has CDR1 GTSNPN and CDR2 SVGIG (reference sequence). Trimming cost V 0 bases and J 2 bases; bases outside gene matches: 2. The CDR3 extends over 14 amino acids. CDR3 sequence: CAWSVQGANYGYTF. The CDR3 nucleotides read TGTGCCTGGAGTGTCCAGGGGGCCAACTATGGCTACACCTTC.

The rearrangement uses TRBV7-6 and TRBJ1-3; 8 nucleotides agree with TRBD1. The CDR3 spans 17 residues. Germline V gene data show CDR1 as SGHVS and CDR2 as FNYEAQ. V lost 0 bases and J lost 4; bases outside the gene matches: 8. This CDR3 is CASSLATGDFGGNTIYF. The CDR3, as DNA: TGTGCCAGCAGCTTAGCGACAGGGGACTTTGGAGGAAACACCATATATTTT.

This clone has a single count. V gene TRBV5-1 combines with J gene TRBJ2-3, with a tentative D call TRBD2 (6 bases). Germline CDR1 and CDR2: SGHRS and YFSETQ. Deletions cut 4 bases from V and 3 bases from J, with 21 bases between. CDR3 size: 17 residues. CDR3 in amino acids: CASSRNTRGGGTDTQYF. CDR3 sequence (DNA): TGCGCCAGCAGCCGGAATACTCGGGGAGGAGGAACAGATACGCAGTATTTT.

This clone occurred a few times. The rearrangement uses TRBV6-6 and TRBJ1-3, with a tentative D call TRBD1 (5 bases). Germline assignment: CDR1 MNHNY and CDR2 SVGAGI (reference sequence). V was cut by 4 bases and J by 3 bases, with 7 bases left in between. The CDR3 runs 13 residues. The chain's CDR3 is CASSWTSGNTIYF. CDR3 coding DNA: TGTGCCAGCAGTTGGACAAGTGGAAACACCATATATTTT.

This chain joins TRBV27 and TRBJ1-5; maybe TRBD1 (6 bases). V lost 9 bases and J lost 1, with 13 bases in between. In germline, CDR1 is MNHEY, CDR2 SMNVEV (reference sequence). This CDR3 has 14 residues. The DNA for the CDR3 is TGTGCCAGTTCCCAGGGGCAGAGCAATCAGCCCCAGCATTTT. It yields the protein CASSQGQSNQPQHF.

The chain couples TRBV6-5 to TRBJ1-3, with D unresolved. Trimming stripped 5 bases from V and 0 bases from J, with 8 bases between. This CDR3 is 14 amino acids long. Germline CDR1 reads MNHEY; CDR2 reads SVGAGI. The CDR3 region is CASSGSPSGNTIYF. CDR3 in DNA: TGTGCCAGCAGTGGGAGCCCCTCTGGAAACACCATATATTTT.

CDR3 sequence reads: CASSLNTILGQGFNEKLFF. As DNA, the CDR3 is TGTGCCAGCAGCTTGAATACCATCCTGGGGCAGGGCTTTAATGAAAAACTGTTTTTT. J is TRBJ1-4 and V is TRBV5-5, with a weak D call TRBD1 (5 bases). The CDR3 is made up of 19 amino acids. The V gene's germline CDR1 is SGHKS and CDR2 YYEKEE (reference sequence). V was clipped by 1 base and J by 4 bases, with 23 bases between them. Full variable domain (outside the CDR3, taken from reference TRBV5-5 and TRBJ1-4): DAGVTQSPTHLIKTRGQQVTLRCSPISGHKSVSWYQQVLGQGPQFIFQYYEKEERGRGNFPDRFSARQFPNYSSELNVNALLLGDSALYLCASSLNTILGQGFNEKLFFGSGTQLSVL.

The V gene is TRBV10-3, the J gene TRBJ2-3, with D possibly being TRBD1 (6 bases). CDR1 ENHRY and CDR2 SYGVKD come from the germline V gene. This CDR3 has 16 amino acids. V was pared by 6 bases and J by 0 bases, with 16 bases between. CDR3: CAIRDSRDTSTDTQYF. The CDR3 bases are TGTGCCATCAGGGACTCCCGGGACACTAGCACAGATACGCAGTATTTT.

This chain uses TRBV5-1 with TRBJ2-1; D may be TRBD1 (6 bases). Germline V gene lookup returns CDR1 SGHRS and CDR2 YFSETQ. The CDR3 contains 16 residues. V was clipped by 1 base and J by 2 bases, with 13 bases between them. Here the CDR3 DNA reads TGCGCCAGCAGCTTGTTGTCCCAGGGGCCCTACAATGAGCAGTTCTTC. It specifies CASSLLSQGPYNEQFF.

The rearrangement uses TRBV28 and TRBJ1-2; TRBD1 is a possible D gene (6 bases). Between the trimmed V and J ends, which lost 3 bases and 1 base, there was a span of 12 bases. Looked up from germline, CDR1 is MDHEN and CDR2 is SYDVKM. The CDR3 covers 15 residues. The CDR3 is CASSFRTDINYGYTF. The CDR3 DNA reads as TGTGCCAGCAGTTTTAGGACAGATATTAACTATGGCTACACCTTC.

To note about this clone: An end of the junction differs from the germline gene, which may be a read error. In the same sample, other DNA sequences code for this CDR3. V is TRBV5-1 and J is TRBJ1-1; 12 bases line up with TRBD1. Germline assignment: CDR1 SGHRS and CDR2 YFSETQ. The CDR3 is 17 residues long. The CDR3 nucleotides are TGCGCCAGCAGCTTGTCGACCCGCGGGACAGGGGGCACTGAGGCTTTCTTT. Protein sequence: CASSLSTRGTGGTEAFF.

The chain has TRBV2 and TRBJ1-1; D not certain. Germline CDR1 SNHLY, CDR2 FYNNEI. This CDR3 spans 12 amino acids. V lost 7 bases, J lost 5 bases, and 11 bases lay in between. The CDR3 protein is CASIGPRTEAFF. The CDR3 nucleotides read TGTGCCAGCATAGGCCCGAGGACTGAAGCTTTCTTT.

The CDR3 DNA reads as TGTGCCAGCAGTGAATCCCGGACTGGATTGCGGGAGGCGTTCGTCCAAGAGACCCAGTACTTC. It specifies CASSESRTGLREAFVQETQYF. The chain is built from TRBV6-1 and TRBJ2-5, with 8 bases matching TRBD2. Trimming took 2 bases from V and 1 from J; bases not matched to a gene: 21. CDR1 and CDR2 (germline): MNHNS, SASEGT. The CDR3 loop spans 21 amino acids.

The chain links TRBV7-9 to TRBJ2-4; D uncertain. The CDR3 length is 13 residues. V lost 5 bases to trimming and J lost 0 bases, with 5 bases between them. Germline-derived CDR1 and CDR2 are SEHNR and FQNEAQ (reference sequence). CDR3 nucleotide sequence: TGTGCCAGCAGCCCCATAGCCAAAAACATTCAGTACTTC. Encoded protein: CASSPIAKNIQYF.

This sequence joins TRBV7-8 and TRBJ1-2, with D uncertain. V dropped 5 bases and J dropped 0 bases, with 10 bases sitting between them. The CDR3 has 14 residues. Germline assignment: CDR1 SGHVS and CDR2 FQNEAQ. For the CDR3, the DNA is TGTGCCAGCAGCCGCCAGTTCCCTAACTATGGCTACACCTTC. This encodes CASSRQFPNYGYTF.

V and J are TRBV28 and TRBJ1-5; D uncertain. V lost 6 bases to trimming and J lost 5 bases, with 5 bases between them. The V gene's germline CDR1 is MDHEN and CDR2 SYDVKM. The CDR3 totals 11 residues. The CDR3 protein is CASRRDQPQHF. The CDR3 bases are TGTGCCAGCAGACGAGATCAGCCCCAGCATTTT.

This chain links TRBV2 with TRBJ1-5; D possibly corresponds to TRBD1 (6 bases). Trimming took 4 bases from V and 0 from J, leaving 13 bases between them. There are 16 residues in the CDR3. The germline V gene has CDR1 SNHLY and CDR2 FYNNEI. The CDR3 sequence: CASSAYRQDSNQPQHF. The CDR3 nucleotides are TGTGCCAGCAGTGCCTACCGACAGGATAGCAATCAGCCCCAGCATTTT.

The chain links TRBV27 to TRBJ1-6, with TRBD1 as a possible D gene (6 bases). V lost 4 bases and J 9 bases, leaving 22 bases between the germline ends. The germline gives CDR1 MNHEY, CDR2 SMNVEV (reference sequence). There are 17 residues in the CDR3. CDR3 loop: CASSSTPLTGNRSPLHF. CDR3 sequence (DNA): TGTGCCAGCAGTTCAACCCCACTCACAGGGAATCGTTCACCCCTCCACTTT.

A single count supports this clone. This chain's CDR3 is CASSQARTPGTYEQYF. The CDR3 DNA follows: TGTGCCAGCAGCCAAGCTCGGACTCCCGGGACCTACGAGCAGTACTTC. The chain links TRBV4-2 to TRBJ2-7; the D gene is possibly TRBD2 (5 bases). Looked up from germline, CDR1 is LGHNA and CDR2 is YNFKEQ. This CDR3 spans 16 amino acids. Trimming cost V 1 base and J 2 bases, with 15 bases left between them.

The J gene is TRBJ1-5, the V gene TRBV30, with 7 bases that match TRBD1. The V gene's germline CDR1 is GTSNPN and CDR2 SVGIG (reference sequence). This CDR3 contains 15 residues. Trimming removed 2 bases from V and 7 bases from J; junction bases left unmatched: 11. CDR3 in amino acids: CAWSSPDRAGQPQHF. CDR3 DNA: TGTGCCTGGAGTTCCCCTGACAGGGCGGGACAGCCCCAGCATTTT.

The chain joins TRBV28 to TRBJ1-5; 10 bases fit TRBD1. The CDR3 is made up of 14 amino acids. Trimming cost V 10 bases and J 4 bases; bases outside gene matches: 7. Germline lookup yields CDR1 MDHEN and CDR2 SYDVKM. The CDR3 DNA is TGTGCCACCTACGACAGGGGGCGAAATCAGCCCCAGCATTTT. Translation gives CATYDRGRNQPQHF.

This sequence joins TRBV6-4 and TRBJ2-1; 9 nucleotides match TRBD1. Looked up from germline, CDR1 is MRHNA and CDR2 is SNTAGT. The CDR3 has 15 amino acids. J gave up 4 bases and V 6 bases, and 7 bases lay outside the gene matches. CDR3 protein: CASSSDRGKYNEQFF. The CDR3 DNA sequence: TGTGCCAGCAGCTCGGACAGGGGAAAATACAATGAGCAGTTCTTC.

The rearrangement uses TRBV5-1 and TRBJ1-2, with D possibly being TRBD1 (6 bases). The V gene lost 4 bases and the J gene lost 8 bases, with 18 bases spanning the gap. The CDR3 length is 14 residues. The germline V gene encodes CDR1 SGHRS and CDR2 YFSETQ. The CDR3 DNA reads TGCGCCAGCAGCCTAAAACAGGGTAGTGGAGGCTACACCTTC. The encoded protein is CASSLKQGSGGYTF.